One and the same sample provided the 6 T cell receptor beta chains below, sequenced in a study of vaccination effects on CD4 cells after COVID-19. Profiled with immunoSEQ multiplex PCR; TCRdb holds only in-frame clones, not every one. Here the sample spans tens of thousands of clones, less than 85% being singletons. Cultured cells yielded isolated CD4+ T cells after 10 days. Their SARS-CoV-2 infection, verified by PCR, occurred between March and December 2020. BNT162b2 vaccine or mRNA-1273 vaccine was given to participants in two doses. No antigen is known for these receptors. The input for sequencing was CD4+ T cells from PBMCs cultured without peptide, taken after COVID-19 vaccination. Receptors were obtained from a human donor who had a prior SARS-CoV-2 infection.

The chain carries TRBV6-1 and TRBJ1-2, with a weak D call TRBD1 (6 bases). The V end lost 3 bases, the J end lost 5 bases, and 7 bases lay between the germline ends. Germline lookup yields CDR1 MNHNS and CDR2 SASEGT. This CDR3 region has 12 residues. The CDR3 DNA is TGTGCCAGCAGTGAGGACAGTTATGGCTACACCTTC. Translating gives CASSEDSYGYTF.

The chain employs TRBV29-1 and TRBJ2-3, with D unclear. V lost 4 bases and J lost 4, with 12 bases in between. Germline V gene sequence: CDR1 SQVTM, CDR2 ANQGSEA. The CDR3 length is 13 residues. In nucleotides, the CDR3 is TGCAGCGTTGTCGGCAGTTTCGCAGATACGCAGTATTTT. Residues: CSVVGSFADTQYF.

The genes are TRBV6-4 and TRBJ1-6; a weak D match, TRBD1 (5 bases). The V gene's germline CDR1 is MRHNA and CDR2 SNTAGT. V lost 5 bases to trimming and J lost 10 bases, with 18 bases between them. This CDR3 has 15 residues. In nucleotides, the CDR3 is TGTGCCAGCAGTCCTCTCGGGACGTTCGGCTCACCCCTCCACTTT. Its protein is CASSPLGTFGSPLHF.

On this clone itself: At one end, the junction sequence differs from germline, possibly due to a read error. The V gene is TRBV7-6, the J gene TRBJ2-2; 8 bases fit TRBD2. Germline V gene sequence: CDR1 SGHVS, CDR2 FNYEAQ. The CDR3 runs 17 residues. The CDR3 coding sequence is TGTGCCAGCAGCCCCGTTGGCGGGAGGCCGAAGACCGGGGAGCTGTTTTTT. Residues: CASSPVGGRPKTGELFF.

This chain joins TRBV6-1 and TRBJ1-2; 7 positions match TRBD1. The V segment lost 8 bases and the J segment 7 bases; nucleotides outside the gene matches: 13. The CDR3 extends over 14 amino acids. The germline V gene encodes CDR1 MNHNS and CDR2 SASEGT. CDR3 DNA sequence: TGTGCCAGCGGTAACCGGGACAGTCGAGTTGGCTACACCTTC. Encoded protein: CASGNRDSRVGYTF.

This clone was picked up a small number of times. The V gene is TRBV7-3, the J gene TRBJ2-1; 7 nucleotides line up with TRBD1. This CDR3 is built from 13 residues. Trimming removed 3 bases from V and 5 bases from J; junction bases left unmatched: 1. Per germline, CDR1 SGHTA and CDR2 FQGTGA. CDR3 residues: CASSFGQDNEQFF. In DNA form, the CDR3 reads TGTGCCAGCAGCTTTGGACAGGACAATGAGCAGTTCTTC.